The 9 T cell receptor beta chains below come from one sample, sequenced in a study of blood T cells in healthy people across ages. A second roughly 6 to 12 cycle PCR used barcoded and J-beta primers. MiXCR, applied by TCRdb to the 5' RACE reads, yields one record per CDR3 protein. The sample lists approximately 810,000 distinct CDR3 sequences; around 36% were seen once. Sequences were obtained from blood. The receptors derive from a man aged 18 to 30 in good health.

The chain uses TRBV20-1 and TRBJ1-2; D may be TRBD1 (5 bases). The CDR3 is 13 amino acids. Trimming stripped 0 bases from V and 7 bases from J, with 12 bases between. CDR1 is DFQATT and CDR2 is SNEGSKA in the germline V gene (reference sequence). For the CDR3, the DNA is TGCAGTGCTAGAGATTTCCGGACAATTGGCTACACCTTC. This sequence encodes CSARDFRTIGYTF.

This clonotype was seen a handful of times. The CDR3 loop is CASSYSADSIYGYTF. CDR3 DNA sequence: TGTGCCAGCAGTTACTCGGCGGACAGCATCTATGGCTACACCTTC. The gene calls are TRBV6-5 and TRBJ1-2, with a weak D call TRBD1 (6 bases). The V gene lost 0 bases and the J gene lost 4 bases, with 12 bases spanning the gap. CDR3 length equals 15 residues. Germline CDR1 and CDR2: MNHEY and SVGAGI.

The chain employs TRBV7-2 and TRBJ1-2; no reliable D call. V lost 2 bases and J lost 7, with 20 bases in between. This CDR3 contains 16 residues. CDR1 is SGHTA and CDR2 is FQGNSA in the germline V gene. The CDR3 DNA follows: TGTGCCAGCAGCTTATCTTCAAACACCAAACGGGGTGGCTACACCTTC. Translation gives CASSLSSNTKRGGYTF.

The chain carries TRBV6-4 and TRBJ1-1; D gene unclear. The germline V gene encodes CDR1 MRHNA and CDR2 SNTAGT. The CDR3 extends over 14 amino acids. Trimming shortened V by 3 bases and J by 3 bases, and 11 bases separated the two germline ends. The CDR3 nucleotides read TGTGCCAGCAGTGAGGCCCCCTTGTACACTGAAGCTTTCTTT. It is translated as CASSEAPLYTEAFF.

In the case of this clonotype: Just one base apart from a much larger clone, this may be a read error. The chain employs TRBV20-1 and TRBJ2-1; possibly TRBD1 for D (6 bases). Trimming stripped 0 bases from V and 10 bases from J, with 19 bases between. Germline-derived CDR1 and CDR2 are DFQATT and SNEGSKA (reference sequence). The CDR3 sequence is 15 residues long. CDR3: CSARDPRQAADEQFF. Here the CDR3 DNA reads TGCAGTGCTAGAGATCCCCGACAGGCCGCAGACGAGCAGTTCTTC.

This clonotype has only a few counts. The chain links TRBV12-3 or TRBV12-4 to TRBJ1-1; D gene unclear. This CDR3 comprises 12 residues. The V and J ends lost 6 bases and 8 bases respectively, with 13 bases between them. CDR3 sequence (DNA): TGTGCCAGCAGGGAAGAGGGCCGGGAAGCTTTCTTT. Translation: CASREEGREAFF.

The chain links TRBV15 to TRBJ2-1; the D is unclear. V was trimmed by 2 bases and J by 8 bases, leaving 13 bases between them. The CDR3 extends over 14 amino acids. Germline lookup yields CDR1 LNHNV and CDR2 YYDKDF (reference sequence). The CDR3, as DNA: TGTGCCACCAGCAGATCTACCTTGGGATATGAGCAGTTCTTC. Protein sequence: CATSRSTLGYEQFF. The full variable domain, with the rest looked up from reference TRBV15 and TRBJ2-1, is DAMVIQNPRYQVTQFGKPVTLSCSQTLNHNVMYWYQQKSSQAPKLLFHYYDKDFNNEADTPDNFQSRRPNTSFCFLDIRSPGLGDTAMYLCATSRSTLGYEQFFGPGTRLTVL.

The chain uses TRBV7-9 and TRBJ1-3, with unresolved D. Germline loops: CDR1 SEHNR, CDR2 FQNEAQ (reference sequence). V lost 3 bases to trimming and J lost 0 bases, with 6 bases between them. CDR3 size: 14 residues. For the CDR3, the DNA is TGTGCCAGCAGCTTCACGGCCTCTGGAAACACCATATATTTT. Translated: CASSFTASGNTIYF.

The chain recombines TRBV6-6 with TRBJ1-5; 10 bases align to TRBD1. The CDR3 consists of 14 residues. The germline V gene encodes CDR1 MNHNY and CDR2 SVGAGI (reference sequence). V was pared by 2 bases and J by 6 bases, with 1 base of the junction left unmatched. The CDR3 reads CASSYGDRGQPQHF. CDR3 coding DNA: TGTGCCAGCAGTTACGGGGACAGGGGTCAGCCCCAGCATTTT.